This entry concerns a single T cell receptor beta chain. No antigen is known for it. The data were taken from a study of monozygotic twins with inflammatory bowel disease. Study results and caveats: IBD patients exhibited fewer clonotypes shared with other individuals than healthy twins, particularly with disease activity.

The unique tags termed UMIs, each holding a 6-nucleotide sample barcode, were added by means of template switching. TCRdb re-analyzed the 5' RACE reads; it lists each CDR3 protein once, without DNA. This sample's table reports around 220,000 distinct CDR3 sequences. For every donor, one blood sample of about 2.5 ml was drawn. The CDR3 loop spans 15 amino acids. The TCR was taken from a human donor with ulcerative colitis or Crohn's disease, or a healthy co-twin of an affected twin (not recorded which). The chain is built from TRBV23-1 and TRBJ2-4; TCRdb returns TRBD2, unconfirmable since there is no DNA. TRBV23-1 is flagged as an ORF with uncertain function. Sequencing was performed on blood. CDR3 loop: CASSHPALVRNIQYF.